The rows below give T cell receptor beta chains drawn from one sample of a study of cytomegalovirus exposure and HLA in healthy donors. Assay: immunoSEQ multiplex PCR; the TCRdb copy retains only in-frame clones and omits some. The table records around 130,000 clones, nearly 90% of them present only once. Sequencing was done on a sample of PBMCs. Every receptor here comes from a man aged 25 to 45 in good health and CMV-seronegative. Each CDR3 is given with its conserved first and last residue. The D gene is left open where the match is weak.

d_gene	v_gene	j_gene	CDR3nt	CDR3aa
.	TRBV6-5	TRBJ1-2	TGTGCCAGCAGCTCGAGGTATGAGGGTGATGGCTACACCTTC	CASSSRYEGDGYTF
.	TRBV10-2	TRBJ1-1	TGCGCCAGCAGTGAGGTCATGAACACTGAAGCTTTCTTT	CASSEVMNTEAFF
.	TRBV27	TRBJ2-2	TGTGCCAGCAGTCCGCCCGGGGACTTGAACACCGGGGAGCTGTTTTTT	CASSPPGDLNTGELFF
TRBD1	TRBV5-5	TRBJ1-2	TGTGCCAGCAGCTTTTCAGGGGGCGCCGACTATGGCTACACCTTC	CASSFSGGADYGYTF
.	TRBV28	TRBJ1-5	TGTGCCAGCAGTTGGGAGACGGAGGCAACCAATCAGCCCCAGCATTTT	CASSWETEATNQPQHF
.	TRBV6-5	TRBJ1-4	TGTGCCAGCAGTTACTCGGGGCGGCTTAATGAAAAACTGTTTTTT	CASSYSGRLNEKLFF
.	TRBV7-6	TRBJ1-3	TGTGCCAGCAGCTTGGACACGGAAGGTGGAAACACCATATATTTT	CASSLDTEGGNTIYF
.	TRBV6-1	TRBJ2-3	TGTGCCAGCAGTGAAACTTTGCGGGGAAGCGCAGATACGCAGTATTTT	CASSETLRGSADTQYF
.	TRBV27	TRBJ2-7	TGTGCCAGCAGGGCCGGGACAAGATCCTACGAGCAGTACTTC	CASRAGTRSYEQYF
.	TRBV4-2	TRBJ2-2	TGTGCCAGCAGCCAAGGAAACAGCCAGACCGGGGAGCTGTTTTTT	CASSQGNSQTGELFF
TRBD1	TRBV2	TRBJ2-3	TGTGCCAGCAGGTCAGACAGGGGGGACACAGATACGCAGTATTTT	CASRSDRGDTDTQYF
.	TRBV7-2	TRBJ2-7	TGTGCCAGCAGTACCATTGGACAGACCTACGAGCAGTACTTC	CASSTIGQTYEQYF
.	TRBV15	TRBJ1-2	TGTGCCACCAGCAGGTCCGGCGGGGGTGGCATCTATGGCTACACCTTC	CATSRSGGGGIYGYTF
TRBD1	TRBV6-1	TRBJ2-1	TGTGCCAGCAGTAAAGGACAGGGGCGATTTTCATGGGAGTTCTTC	CASSKGQGRFSWEFF
.	TRBV19	TRBJ2-7	TGTGCCAGTAGTATAGCGGGCGAGCAGTACTTC	CASSIAGEQYF
.	TRBV19	TRBJ1-1	TGTGCCAGTAGTATTACCCTAACAGGTATGAACACTGAAGCTTTCTTT	CASSITLTGMNTEAFF